The 28 T cell receptor beta chains below come from one sample, sequenced in a study of CD4+ T cells in melanoma. The table came from immunoSEQ multiplex PCR; TCRdb's copy has only in-frame clones and leaves some out. The sample has 140,000 or so clones, 92% seen once; the top ten hold about 1.5%. The origin of the receptors is a human donor with melanoma.

The genes are TRBV27 and TRBJ1-2; D gene unclear. The germline V and J ends were trimmed by 0 bases and 8 bases, with 16 bases remaining between them. The CDR3 loop spans 15 amino acids. The germline CDR1 and CDR2 sequences are MNHEY and SMNVEV (reference sequence). CDR3 in amino acids: CASSLSTRPDGGYTF. The CDR3 DNA reads TGTGCCAGCAGTTTATCGACCCGGCCGGACGGCGGCTACACCTTC.

The gene calls are TRBV4-1 and TRBJ2-4, with D hard to call. This CDR3 has 13 residues. Germline assignment: CDR1 MGHRA and CDR2 YSYEKL. V was cut by 1 base and J by 5 bases, with 6 bases left in between. The CDR3 nucleotides read TGCGCCAGCAGCCAAGGGGCGGAAAACATTCAGTACTTC. Its protein product is CASSQGAENIQYF.

The rearrangement links TRBV2 to TRBJ1-1; 7 nucleotides match TRBD1. This CDR3 is built from 16 residues. V trimming: 3 bases; J trimming: 3 bases; junction bases outside the gene matches: 10. Germline assignment: CDR1 SNHLY and CDR2 FYNNEI. The CDR3 nucleotides are TGTGCCAGCAGTGACTGGACAGGAGGTAGCGACACTGAAGCTTTCTTT. Its translation: CASSDWTGGSDTEAFF.

J is TRBJ1-1 and V is TRBV6-5, with D uncertain. The CDR3 spans 15 residues. The germline gives CDR1 MNHEY, CDR2 SVGAGI. V was shortened by 5 bases and J by 0 bases, with 13 bases between the two germline ends. The CDR3 nucleotides are TGTGCCAGCAGTCGAATTGCGGGAGTGAACACTGAAGCTTTCTTT. This translates into CASSRIAGVNTEAFF.

The V and J genes are TRBV9 and TRBJ2-5, with TRBD1 identical over 7 bases. Germline V gives CDR1 SGDLS, CDR2 YYNGEE. With V trimmed by 0 bases and J by 0 bases, 2 bases remained unmatched. The CDR3 has 15 residues. This CDR3 is CASSVEGTDQETQYF. The CDR3, as DNA: TGTGCCAGCAGCGTAGAGGGGACAGACCAAGAGACCCAGTACTTC.

Only one count was recorded for this clone. V usage is TRBV6-6 and J usage is TRBJ1-5, with TRBD1 identical over 7 bases. The CDR3 has 14 residues. Per germline, CDR1 MNHNY and CDR2 SVGAGI (reference sequence). J lost 2 bases, V lost 6 bases, and 4 bases had no gene match. The CDR3 region has the DNA TGTGCCAGCAGCTTAAGGGGGCGCAATCAGCCCCAGCATTTT. Its protein is CASSLRGRNQPQHF.

The chain links TRBV7-2 to TRBJ1-3; D is uncertain. V was clipped by 5 bases and J by 0 bases, with 14 bases between them. This CDR3 contains 16 residues. Germline lookup yields CDR1 SGHTA and CDR2 FQGNSA. CDR3 protein: CASSPQVLSSGNTIYF. In DNA form, the CDR3 reads TGTGCCAGCAGCCCCCAGGTCCTCAGCTCTGGAAACACCATATATTTT.

The chain recombines TRBV29-1 with TRBJ2-1; the match to TRBD1 covers 10 bases. After removal of 7 bases from V and 6 bases from J, the junction contained 6 bases not matched to a gene. This CDR3 comprises 13 residues. Looked up from germline, CDR1 is SQVTM and CDR2 is ANQGSEA. The CDR3 nucleotides are TGCAGCGGGGGACAGGGGAGGTCCAATGAGCAGTTCTTC. It encodes CSGGQGRSNEQFF.

This chain connects TRBV5-1 to TRBJ2-7; no clear D. Looked up from germline, CDR1 is SGHRS and CDR2 is YFSETQ. Trimming cost V 2 bases and J 5 bases, with 11 bases left between them. This CDR3 is 13 amino acids long. This CDR3 is CASSFQGSNEQYF. The CDR3, as DNA: TGCGCCAGCAGCTTTCAAGGGTCCAACGAGCAGTACTTC.

The rearrangement links TRBV7-2 to TRBJ1-5; D uncertain. CDR1 SGHTA and CDR2 FQGNSA come from the germline V gene. The CDR3 is 15 residues long. Trimming took off 5 bases at V and 0 bases at J, with 11 bases between the two ends. CDR3 sequence: CASSPRAYSNQPQHF. The CDR3, as DNA: TGTGCCAGCAGCCCTCGGGCTTATAGCAATCAGCCCCAGCATTTT.

The rearrangement joins TRBV6-5 to TRBJ1-2; no reliable D call. Trimming took 0 bases from V and 3 from J, leaving 14 bases between them. The CDR3 is 16 amino acids. CDR1 MNHEY and CDR2 SVGAGI come from the germline V gene. The CDR3 here is CASSYSYLGSHYGYTF. CDR3 DNA: TGTGCCAGCAGTTACTCGTATCTCGGCAGCCACTATGGCTACACCTTC.

The chain links TRBV2 to TRBJ1-2, with D hard to call. This CDR3 has 15 residues. V gave up 3 bases and J gave up 7 bases, with 18 bases separating them. Germline V CDR1 and CDR2: SNHLY, FYNNEI. The CDR3 loop is CASSDAATVYGGYTF. The CDR3 DNA reads as TGTGCCAGCAGTGATGCAGCTACAGTTTACGGTGGCTACACCTTC. Drawing the rest from reference TRBV2 and TRBJ1-2, the complete variable domain is EPEVTQTPSHQVTQMGQEVILRCVPISNHLYFYWYRQILGQKVEFLVSFYNNEISEKSEIFDDQFSVERPDGSNFTLKIRSTKLEDSAMYFCASSDAATVYGGYTFGSGTRLTVV.

The chain is built from TRBV5-1 and TRBJ1-6; D is possibly TRBD1 (5 bases). Germline-derived CDR1 and CDR2 are SGHRS and YFSETQ. Trimming removed 0 bases from V and 1 base from J, with 8 bases in between. This CDR3 region has 16 residues. The CDR3 nucleotides read TGCGCCAGCAGCTTGGGCAGGGAATCCTATAATTCACCCCTCCACTTT. Translation gives CASSLGRESYNSPLHF. The complete variable domain, with remaining parts taken from reference TRBV5-1 and TRBJ1-6, reads KAGVTQTPRYLIKTRGQQVTLSCSPISGHRSVSWYQQTPGQGLQFLFEYFSETQRNKGNFPGRFSGRQFSNSRSEMNVSTLELGDSALYLCASSLGRESYNSPLHFGNGTRLTVT.

The chain carries TRBV5-8 and TRBJ2-7, with 8 bases lining up with TRBD1. The CDR3 has 16 amino acids. CDR1 and CDR2 (germline): SGHTS, YDEGEE. Trimming removed 4 bases from V and 2 bases from J; junction bases left unmatched: 11. Here the CDR3 DNA reads TGTGCCAGCAGCCGCGACAGGGGCGGTAGGACCTACGAGCAGTACTTC. Translating it yields CASSRDRGGRTYEQYF.

V and J are TRBV5-1 and TRBJ2-2, with a possible D match to TRBD1 (6 bases). The length of the CDR3 is 13 residues. Trimming took 0 bases from V and 6 from J, leaving 6 bases between them. Germline-derived CDR1 and CDR2 are SGHRS and YFSETQ. CDR3 sequence (DNA): TGCGCCAGCAGCTTGGACAGGGCCGGGGAGCTGTTTTTT. Translated: CASSLDRAGELFF. Together with reference TRBV5-1 and TRBJ2-2, the CDR3 gives the full variable domain: KAGVTQTPRYLIKTRGQQVTLSCSPISGHRSVSWYQQTPGQGLQFLFEYFSETQRNKGNFPGRFSGRQFSNSRSEMNVSTLELGDSALYLCASSLDRAGELFFGEGSRLTVL.

J is TRBJ1-6 and V is TRBV9, with D unclear. The CDR3 runs 13 residues. The V and J ends lost 7 bases and 5 bases respectively, with 10 bases between them. Looked up from germline, CDR1 is SGDLS and CDR2 is YYNGEE. CDR3 nucleotides: TGTGCCAGCGGACGGGAACATAATTCACCCCTCCACTTT. Its protein product is CASGREHNSPLHF.

Concerning this clone itself: Sequence at one end of the junction differs from germline and may be a read error. V and J are TRBV6-1 and TRBJ1-2, with D unclear. The CDR3 has 13 amino acids. CDR1 and CDR2 (germline): MNHNS, SASEGT. The CDR3 DNA reads as TGTGCCAGCCGGTTGGGTGAGGTTCGGGCCCCTGCCTTC. This translates into CASRLGEVRAPAF.

This clone was seen a single time. The V call is TRBV28, the J call TRBJ1-3, with D possibly being TRBD1 (5 bases). The V gene's germline CDR1 is MDHEN and CDR2 SYDVKM. The CDR3 loop spans 14 amino acids. Trimming removed 6 bases at V and 3 bases at J, with 12 bases between. CDR3 in DNA: TGTGCCAGCAGCGAAATGGGGGGTGGAAACACCATATATTTT. The encoded protein is CASSEMGGGNTIYF.

This clone was observed a single time. The rearrangement joins TRBV5-1 to TRBJ2-5, with 12 bases fitting TRBD2. The CDR3 totals 16 residues. Trimming cost V 5 bases and J 4 bases; bases outside gene matches: 9. Germline V CDR1 and CDR2: SGHRS, YFSETQ. CDR3 DNA: TGCGCCAGCAGGTCTCTAGCGGGGGGGCCTCGAGAGACCCAGTACTTC. Translated: CASRSLAGGPRETQYF.

V usage is TRBV11-2 and J usage is TRBJ1-1; D remains ambiguous. The V end lost 3 bases, the J end lost 1 base, and 6 bases lay between the germline ends. This CDR3 has 13 residues. In germline, CDR1 is SGHAT, CDR2 FQNNGV. CDR3: CASSFNSNTEAFF. The CDR3 DNA is TGTGCCAGCAGCTTCAATTCGAACACTGAAGCTTTCTTT.

The genes are TRBV14 and TRBJ1-1, with 7 bases matching TRBD1. Germline loops: CDR1 SGHDN, CDR2 FVKESK. V gave up 3 bases and J gave up 2 bases; unmatched junction bases: 3. CDR3 size: 14 residues. CDR3 in DNA: TGTGCCAGCAGCCAGCGGACAGGCAACACTGAAGCTTTCTTT. Its protein is CASSQRTGNTEAFF. The full variable domain, in which reference TRBV14 and TRBJ1-1 provide the parts outside the CDR3, is EAGVTQFPSHSVIEKGQTVTLRCDPISGHDNLYWYRRVMGKEIKFLLHFVKESKQDESGMPNNRFLAERTGGTYSTLKVQPAELEDSGVYFCASSQRTGNTEAFFGQGTRLTVV.

This clone has just one count. The chain carries TRBV13 and TRBJ2-5; D remains unclear. With 7 bases removed from V and 7 bases from J, the gap between germline ends came to 13 bases. The CDR3 spans 12 residues. Germline V gene lookup returns CDR1 PRHDT and CDR2 FYEKMQ (reference sequence). In DNA form, the CDR3 reads TGTGCCAGCACCCTCTTGGGCGGGACCCAGTACTTC. Its translation is CASTLLGGTQYF.

This rearrangement joins TRBV30 to TRBJ2-6, with D unresolved. This CDR3 is 12 amino acids long. V was clipped by 5 bases and J by 5 bases, with 7 bases between them. Germline loops: CDR1 GTSNPN, CDR2 SVGIG (reference sequence). The DNA for the CDR3 is TGTGCCTGGCTCGACAGGGCCAACGTCCTGACTTTC. Its translation is CAWLDRANVLTF.

The chain couples TRBV11-2 to TRBJ1-4; maybe TRBD1 (5 bases). The CDR3 is 15 residues long. V dropped 1 base and J dropped 5 bases, with 11 bases sitting between them. CDR1 SGHAT and CDR2 FQNNGV come from the germline V gene. The CDR3 DNA reads TGTGCCAGCAGCTTAGTTCGACAGTTAAATGAAAAACTGTTTTTT. Its translation: CASSLVRQLNEKLFF.

This chain connects TRBV11-2 to TRBJ1-3, with D uncertain. The CDR3 has 15 amino acids. Germline assignment: CDR1 SGHAT and CDR2 FQNNGV. V was trimmed by 6 bases and J by 2 bases, leaving 14 bases between them. The DNA of the CDR3 is TGTGCCAGCAGTCGTTCTCAAAACCCTGGAAACACCATATATTTT. Amino acids: CASSRSQNPGNTIYF.

The chain employs TRBV5-1 and TRBJ2-5, with 9 bases that match TRBD1. Germline loops: CDR1 SGHRS, CDR2 YFSETQ. V lost 2 bases to trimming and J lost 1 base; unmatched junction nucleotides: 3. The CDR3 sequence is 15 residues long. DNA for the CDR3: TGCGCCAGCAGCTTAATGGACAGGGGCCAAGAGACCCAGTACTTC. Encoded protein: CASSLMDRGQETQYF.

This clone was seen more than once but under ten times. The rearrangement links TRBV30 to TRBJ1-1; D is ambiguous. The CDR3 has 14 residues. Trimming stripped 5 bases from V and 1 base from J, with 14 bases between. The V gene's germline CDR1 is GTSNPN and CDR2 SVGIG (reference sequence). CDR3 loop: CAWDRWGGNTEAFF. CDR3 sequence (DNA): TGTGCCTGGGACCGTTGGGGAGGGAACACTGAAGCTTTCTTT.

The J gene is TRBJ2-1, the V gene TRBV14; 8 positions match TRBD2. CDR1 and CDR2 (germline): SGHDN, FVKESK. V was pared by 1 base and J by 6 bases, with 8 bases of the junction left unmatched. The CDR3 covers 16 residues. The CDR3 DNA reads as TGTGCCAGCAGCCAAGGCCAGCTAGCGGGCCTCAATGAGCAGTTCTTC. Its protein is CASSQGQLAGLNEQFF.